The 3 T cell receptor beta chains below all came from one sample that was sequenced in a study of shared clonotypes between healthy human individuals (dated by TCRdb to 2020 to 2021). Library preparation employed the immunoSEQ multiplex PCR assay. TCRdb holds this immuneACCESS table with in-frame rearrangements only. Some clones are missing; in checked studies, unresolved V genes explain under half, and the rest has no known cause. The sample table shows roughly 2 million clones, and more than 90% are seen once. The ten largest clones represent around 0.13% of the sample. The source material was naive CD4+ T cells sorted from blood. Per the publication, the cell subset or site label means: CD45RA+ positively selected. The receptor set was obtained from a man aged 18 to 29 in good health.

Regarding this clone: Distinct nucleotide sequences in the sample also encode this CDR3. This rearrangement joins TRBV30 to TRBJ2-3, with D unresolved. Germline V gives CDR1 GTSNPN, CDR2 SVGIG (reference sequence). V was shortened by 3 bases and J by 0 bases, with 10 bases between the two germline ends. The CDR3 contains 14 residues. The CDR3 region has the DNA TGTGCCTGGAGAGGTCTAACTAGCACAGATACGCAGTATTTT. Protein: CAWRGLTSTDTQYF.

This rearrangement joins TRBV7-9 to TRBJ2-7; TRBD1 matches 11 bases. The CDR3 contains 14 residues. Losses at the gene ends were 5 bases for V and 6 bases for J; bases not matched to a gene: 6. Per the germline V gene, CDR1 is SEHNR and CDR2 is FQNEAQ (reference sequence). In DNA form, the CDR3 reads TGTGCCAGCAGCGTCCGGGACAGGGGGACCGAGCAGTACTTC. This encodes CASSVRDRGTEQYF.

The CDR3 sequence: CASSLRKTTGTGTYEQYF. CDR3 coding DNA: TGCGCCAGCAGCCTGCGGAAGACGACCGGGACAGGGACCTACGAGCAGTACTTC. The rearrangement links TRBV5-1 to TRBJ2-7, with 9 bases identical to TRBD1. Germline trimming cut 4 bases from V and 2 bases from J; bases unmatched to any gene: 16. This CDR3 has 18 residues. Germline V gives CDR1 SGHRS, CDR2 YFSETQ. Full variable domain (rest looked up from reference TRBV5-1 and TRBJ2-7): KAGVTQTPRYLIKTRGQQVTLSCSPISGHRSVSWYQQTPGQGLQFLFEYFSETQRNKGNFPGRFSGRQFSNSRSEMNVSTLELGDSALYLCASSLRKTTGTGTYEQYFGPGTRLTVT.